This T cell receptor (beta chain) emerged from a study of CD8 T cells in Susac syndrome (dated by TCRdb to between 2018 and 2021). Background for the entire study: Repertoire sequencing was used to test whether CD8+ T cell activation and differentiation in Susac syndrome was antigen driven. Clonality of the CD8+ T cell repertoire was compared between eleven to twelve healthy donors, some 14 Susac syndrome patients and 15 multiple sclerosis patients.

Study-wide findings and limitations: The number of individuals in the TCR sequencing and HLA analysis was recognized as being relatively small.

Peripheral blood CD8+ and CD4+ T cells from healthy donors, Susac syndrome patients and multiple sclerosis patients were profiled by high-throughput TCR beta sequencing. Treatment-naive patients with stable or active relapsing-remitting disease fulfilling revised McDonald criteria were used as multiple sclerosis controls. CD8+ TEMRA cells were enriched by FACS, while bulk CD8+ and CD4+ T cells were purified by magnetic negative isolation. Blood was drawn into EDTA tubes, processed within 24 hours, and PBMCs were isolated by density gradient centrifugation. PBMCs intended for TCR sequencing were frozen in liquid nitrogen and were later thawed in a 37 degrees C water bath. The sorted or isolated CD4+, CD8+ and CD8+ TEMRA cells reached a purity of at least 90%. CDR1 MDHEN and CDR2 SYDVKM were looked up in the germline V gene. V is clipped by 6 bases and J by 2 bases, and the sequence between their germline boundaries is 15 bases long. Inclusive of the bounding cysteine and phenylalanine, the CDR3 is 15 residues long. Just the 45-base CDR3 DNA is kept, in frame starting at base 1.

RNA was extracted using the RNeasy kit, and about 0.5 to 1 microgram was reverse transcribed with random hexamers. TCR beta CDR3 regions were amplified with the immunoSEQ multiplex PCR assay covering 54 Vbeta and 13 Jbeta segments. PCR amplification bias was corrected using a synthetic template baseline for primer optimization and computational correction. The original pipeline was this. Reads were annotated to V, D and J genes per IMGT and analyzed with immunoSEQ Analyzer, keeping only productive sequences. To calculate clonality, Shannon entropy was normalized by log2 of the number of productive unique sequences and then subtracted from one. For each patient and control, public and private clones were evaluated within the 100 most prevalent clones. Susac-specific clones were defined as absent from healthy and MS cohorts, about 1,100 published viral clones and other ImmuneACCESS disease sequences. The public sequencing data were trimmed at Q25 with fastp and processed into clonotypes with MiXCR by TCRdb, which kept only in-frame beta chains. Each entry is one CDR3 protein sequence, shown with its most common DNA and genes. The V and J calls follow TCRdb's processing rather than the paper's. Across this sample there are fewer than 300,000 distinct CDR3 sequences, with approximately 84% seen only once. 0.11% of the sample is in the top ten clones.

With respect to this clonotype: The clone's antigen remains unknown. The input lacks base qualities; no much larger clone sits a single base away.

The chain was built from TRBV28 and TRBJ2-3, with the D segment identity uncertain. Sequencing was performed on CD8+ T cells from PBMCs. The TCR was taken from a human donor with multiple sclerosis. The nucleotide sequence is given as TGTGCCAGCAGCCTGGGCGCAACGCACACAGATACGCAGTATTTT. This codes for CASSLGATHTDTQYF.